A selection of T cell receptor beta chains follows, all from one sample in a study of blood T cell repertoires in COVID-19. Measured with immunoSEQ multiplex PCR; TCRdb has only the in-frame clones, and not every one. The table has roughly 210,000 clones, 80% to 90% seen once. Sample: peripheral blood. These receptors all stem from an elderly woman with COVID-19, enrolled during active disease. Both conserved end residues are part of each CDR3. A D gene is named only where the DNA matches it firmly. The size entry is marked missing in some rows and otherwise reads once, few, many or a size class.

j_gene	d_gene	abundance	v_gene	CDR3nt	CDR3aa
TRBJ2-1	.	.	TRBV6-6	TGTGCCAGCAGTCCTAAGGGGGGGAGGGGCTCCTACAATGAGCAGTTCTTC	CASSPKGGRGSYNEQFF
TRBJ1-1	.	.	TRBV5-1	TGCGCCAGCAGTTATGAACAGGGGAACACTGAAGCTTTCTTT	CASSYEQGNTEAFF
TRBJ1-5	TRBD1	.	TRBV19	TGTGCCACCAATGCCCGGACAGGTCCCAATCAGCCCCAGCATTTT	CATNARTGPNQPQHF
TRBJ2-2	.	.	TRBV28	TGTGCCAGCAGGTGGGGCCATGCTACCGGGGAGCTGTTTTTT	CASRWGHATGELFF
TRBJ2-2	TRBD1	.	TRBV15	TGTGCCACCAGCAGAACAGGGGACGGCGGGGAGCTGTTTTTT	CATSRTGDGGELFF
TRBJ2-1	.	.	TRBV7-3	TGTGCCAGCAGCATCAACAATGAGCAGTTCTTC	CASSINNEQFF
TRBJ2-7	TRBD1	.	TRBV11-1	TGTGCCAGCAGCTGGGGACAGTCCGTGGGCGAGCAGTACTTC	CASSWGQSVGEQYF
TRBJ2-7	TRBD2	.	TRBV5-1	TGCGCCAGCAGCCTCGTAGCGGGGGAACTCTACGAGCAGTACTTC	CASSLVAGELYEQYF
TRBJ2-7	.	.	TRBV11-3	TGTGCCAGCAGCTTAGACAGATCCTACGAGCAGTACTTC	CASSLDRSYEQYF
TRBJ2-7	.	.	TRBV18	TGTGCCAGCTCACCGCTAGGGGCCTACGAGCAGTACTTC	CASSPLGAYEQYF
TRBJ1-4	.	once	TRBV19	TGTGCCAGTAGTATTGAGCACTATGCAACTAATGAAAAACTGTTTTTT	CASSIEHYATNEKLFF
TRBJ2-6	.	.	TRBV24-1	TGTGCCACCAGTGAGCCGAGGGTCGGGGCCAACGTCCTGACTTTC	CATSEPRVGANVLTF
TRBJ2-4	TRBD2	.	TRBV18	TGTGCCAGCTCACGGGGACTAGACAACATTCAGTACTTC	CASSRGLDNIQYF
TRBJ2-3	TRBD1	.	TRBV4-3	TGCGCCAGCAGCCTTGGTTGGCAGGGGGCAACAGATACGCAGTATTTT	CASSLGWQGATDTQYF
TRBJ1-1	.	.	TRBV19	TGTGCCAGTAGAACCGGACAGTTGATGAACACTGAAGCTTTCTTT	CASRTGQLMNTEAFF
TRBJ2-2	TRBD1	.	TRBV29-1	TGCAGCGTCAAATTTCCGGGACAGGGCACGGGGGAGCTGTTTTTT	CSVKFPGQGTGELFF
TRBJ1-1	.	.	TRBV10-3	TGTGCCATCAGTGAAGGGGGTATGAACACTGAAGCTTTCTTT	CAISEGGMNTEAFF
TRBJ1-6	.	.	TRBV6-2/TRBV6-3	TGTGCCAGCAGTTACCGCGGTGAGTCATCGGCATGGTCACCCCTCCACTTT	CASSYRGESSAWSPLHF
TRBJ2-2	TRBD2	.	TRBV6-5	TGTGCCAGCCAAGCGGGGGCGGTCACCGGGGAGCTGTTTTTT	CASQAGAVTGELFF
TRBJ2-3	.	.	TRBV11-2	TGTGCCAGCAGCCCCCTGGGGGGGGCGGTAGATACGCAGTATTTT	CASSPLGGAVDTQYF